This T cell receptor (beta chain) was recorded in a study of blood T cells in healthy people across ages. Findings and caveats of the study: The donors' CMV status was not determined, possibly confounding changes in expanded clonotypes.

Per-sample yields of isolated PBMCs were at least 6 million. The CDR3 contains 16 residues. Germline CDR1 is SGHDT and CDR2 is YYEEEE. To note about this clonotype: Its antigen is currently unknown. A read error may explain this, as a much larger clone is one base away.

For the second PCR, which ran for about 7 to 11 cycles, a sample-barcoded 5' primer and a J-beta primer mix were used. TCRdb reprocessed the 5' RACE reads with MiXCR, giving one entry per CDR3 protein. The sample includes more than 750,000 distinct CDR3 sequences, 25% to 35% of them seen just once. This same sample was also part of a study on T cells of mothers and their children. That investigation notes: The shaping of TCR recombination output by thymic selection is similar in related and unrelated pairs.

This TCR was sampled from a woman aged 40 to 50 in good health. The chain employs TRBV5-6 and TRBJ2-1; 7 bases match TRBD1. Sample: blood. The CDR3 coding sequence is TGTGTCAGCAGCGACCGGGACAGCAGCTCCTACAATGAGCAGTTCTTC. This gives the protein CVSSDRDSSSYNEQFF.